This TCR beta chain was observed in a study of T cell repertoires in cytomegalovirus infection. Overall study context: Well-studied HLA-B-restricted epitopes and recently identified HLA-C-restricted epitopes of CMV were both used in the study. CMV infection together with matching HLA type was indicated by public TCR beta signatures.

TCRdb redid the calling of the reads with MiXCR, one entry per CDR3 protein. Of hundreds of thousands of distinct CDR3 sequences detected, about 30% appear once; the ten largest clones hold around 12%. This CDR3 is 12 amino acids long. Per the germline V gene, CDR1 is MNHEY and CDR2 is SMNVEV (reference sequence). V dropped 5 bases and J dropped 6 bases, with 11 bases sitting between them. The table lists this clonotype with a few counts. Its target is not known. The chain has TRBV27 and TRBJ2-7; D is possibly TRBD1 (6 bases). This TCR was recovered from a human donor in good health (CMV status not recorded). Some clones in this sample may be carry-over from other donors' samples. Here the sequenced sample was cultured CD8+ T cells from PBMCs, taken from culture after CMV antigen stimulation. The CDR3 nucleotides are TGTGCCAGCAGTACACAGGGAACCGAGCAGTACTTC. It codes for CASSTQGTEQYF.